These 26 T cell receptor beta chains were sequenced from one sample in a study of T-cell memory formation after mild COVID-19. TCRdb re-called the 5' RACE reads with MiXCR, one entry per CDR3 protein. The sample has roughly 500,000 distinct CDR3 sequences, roughly 20% seen once. Sequencing was performed on PBMCs or a T cell subset sorted from them (not recorded which). These receptor sequences come from an adult woman who had mild COVID-19 (a few samples of this study predate the infection). Cell type and time point are not known.

This sequence joins TRBV24-1 and TRBJ2-3, with 7 bases fitting TRBD2. The CDR3 loop spans 16 amino acids. V was pared by 1 base and J by 4 bases, with 7 bases of the junction left unmatched. In germline, CDR1 is KGHDR, CDR2 SFDVKD. The CDR3 reads CATSDFGGGAADTQYF. The CDR3 region has the DNA TGTGCCACCAGTGATTTCGGCGGGGGAGCTGCAGATACGCAGTATTTT.

This clonotype was observed a few times. The chain uses TRBV4-3 and TRBJ2-7; 9 nucleotides line up with TRBD1. This CDR3 contains 15 residues. Germline lookup yields CDR1 LGHNA and CDR2 YSLEER. The V and J ends lost 8 bases and 5 bases, in that order; junction bases with no gene match: 13. The CDR3 loop is CASSKSGTGSHEQYF. CDR3 in DNA: TGCGCCAGCTCTAAATCGGGGACAGGGAGCCACGAGCAGTACTTC.

The chain employs TRBV20-1 and TRBJ1-3; D possibly corresponds to TRBD1 (5 bases). Between the trimmed V and J ends, which lost 4 bases and 4 bases, there was a span of 11 bases. CDR1 and CDR2 (germline): DFQATT, SNEGSKA (reference sequence). The CDR3 is 13 residues long. The CDR3 DNA follows: TGCAGTGCTACCGGGACGATCGGAAACACCATATATTTT. This sequence encodes CSATGTIGNTIYF.

The chain joins TRBV24-1 to TRBJ2-3, with 10 bases matching TRBD1. Germline assignment: CDR1 KGHDR and CDR2 SFDVKD. V gave up 3 bases and J gave up 0 bases; unmatched junction bases: 5. This CDR3 comprises 17 residues. CDR3: CATSDPRQGASTDTQYF. The CDR3 DNA reads as TGTGCCACCAGTGATCCTCGACAGGGGGCTAGCACAGATACGCAGTATTTT.

This clonotype was counted between two and nine times. The chain has TRBV24-1 and TRBJ2-2; D perhaps matches TRBD1 (6 bases). Germline CDR1 is KGHDR and CDR2 is SFDVKD. The CDR3 loop spans 14 amino acids. V dropped 6 bases and J dropped 4 bases, with 11 bases sitting between them. CDR3: CATSQGIFTGELFF. The CDR3 nucleotides read TGTGCCACCAGTCAGGGGATTTTCACCGGGGAGCTGTTTTTT.

This clonotype has just a few counts. The chain combines TRBV7-2 with TRBJ2-3, with 10 bases identical to TRBD2. Germline lookup yields CDR1 SGHTA and CDR2 FQGNSA. V lost 7 bases to trimming and J lost 2 bases; unmatched junction nucleotides: 6. The CDR3 spans 15 residues. In DNA, the CDR3 is TGTGCCAGCACTCGGACTAGCGGCTTCACAGATACGCAGTATTTT. Translating it yields CASTRTSGFTDTQYF.

The chain uses TRBV25-1 and TRBJ2-1; possible D gene TRBD1, 6 bases. V lost 3 bases and J lost 4, with 10 bases in between. This CDR3 has 14 residues. Germline values: CDR1 MGHDK, CDR2 SYGVNS. In DNA, the CDR3 is TGTGCCAGCAGTGAGCCAGGGGAATACAATGAGCAGTTCTTC. It is translated as CASSEPGEYNEQFF.

This clonotype was counted between two and nine times. The chain combines TRBV5-5 with TRBJ1-1; D unclear. The CDR3 sequence is 14 residues long. The germline gives CDR1 SGHKS, CDR2 YYEKEE (reference sequence). The V and J ends lost 4 bases and 6 bases respectively, with 16 bases between them. CDR3 residues: CASSLQVAGAEAFF. DNA for the CDR3: TGTGCCAGCAGCCTCCAGGTTGCCGGCGCTGAAGCTTTCTTT.

This chain connects TRBV10-3 to TRBJ2-7, with 8 bases lining up with TRBD2. The germline V gene has CDR1 ENHRY and CDR2 SYGVKD. V lost 3 bases and J lost 2; bases outside the gene matches: 3. The CDR3 length is 14 residues. Here the CDR3 reads CAISDLAGTYEQYF. The CDR3 coding sequence is TGTGCCATCAGTGACCTAGCGGGTACCTACGAGCAGTACTTC.

The chain combines TRBV11-2 with TRBJ2-7; 7 nucleotides align to TRBD1. The J segment lost 4 bases and the V segment lost 1 base, leaving 7 bases of the junction unmatched. The CDR3 spans 15 residues. Germline V lookup: CDR1 SGHAT, CDR2 FQNNGV. CDR3 coding DNA: TGTGCCAGCAGCTTAGGCGGACAGGTCGATTACGAGCAGTACTTC. As protein: CASSLGGQVDYEQYF.

The CDR3 sequence: CASSRGDRDYNEQFF. In DNA, the CDR3 is TGTGCCAGCAGCCGGGGGGACAGGGATTACAATGAGCAGTTCTTC. The V and J genes are TRBV5-6 and TRBJ2-1; 9 bases are shared with TRBD1. Unmatched junction bases numbered 6, after V lost 4 bases and J lost 4 bases. Germline V lookup: CDR1 SGHDT, CDR2 YYEEEE. CDR3 length: 15 residues.

This clonotype was recorded at least ten times. The chain joins TRBV7-9 to TRBJ2-3; 7 positions agree with TRBD2. The CDR3 spans 15 residues. Germline CDR1 SEHNR, CDR2 FQNEAQ (reference sequence). V lost 2 bases and J lost 3; bases outside the gene matches: 5. The CDR3 DNA reads as TGTGCCAGCAGCTTAAGAAGCGGGATGACAGATACGCAGTATTTT. Amino acid sequence: CASSLRSGMTDTQYF.

V and J are TRBV4-1 and TRBJ2-5, with D perhaps given as TRBD1 or TRBD2 (6 bases each). V lost 4 bases to trimming and J lost 5 bases, with 20 bases between them. This CDR3 comprises 16 residues. The germline V gene has CDR1 MGHRA and CDR2 YSYEKL. CDR3 DNA: TGCGCCAGCAGCCTAACTTTGGGGGGCGGGGTTGAGACCCAGTACTTC. It codes for CASSLTLGGGVETQYF.

A few counts support this clonotype. The V and J genes are TRBV7-9 and TRBJ2-1; TRBD2 matches 8 bases. This CDR3 contains 16 residues. CDR1 and CDR2 (germline): SEHNR, FQNEAQ (reference sequence). The junction had 14 bases not matched to a gene; V was cut back by 5 bases and J by 8 bases. CDR3 DNA sequence: TGTGCCAGCAGCAGGACAAGCGGGAGATTCATGGATGAGCAGTTCTTC. Translating gives CASSRTSGRFMDEQFF. Filled out from reference TRBV7-9 and TRBJ2-1, the complete variable domain reads DTGVSQNPRHKITKRGQNVTFRCDPISEHNRLYWYRQTLGQGPEFLTYFQNEAQLEKSRLLSDRFSAERPKGSFSTLEIQRTEQGDSAMYLCASSRTSGRFMDEQFFGPGTRLTVL.

This chain uses TRBV4-2 with TRBJ2-7; D gene uncertain. Trimming shortened V by 0 bases and J by 2 bases, and 14 bases separated the two germline ends. The CDR3 sequence is 16 residues long. From germline, CDR1 is LGHNA and CDR2 YNFKEQ. This CDR3 is CASSQDLSQATYEQYF. DNA for the CDR3: TGTGCCAGCAGCCAAGATTTGTCGCAGGCCACCTACGAGCAGTACTTC.

This clonotype was seen repeatedly, ten times or more. The chain couples TRBV18 to TRBJ2-3; D not certain. This CDR3 has 12 amino acids. Germline V gene data show CDR1 as KGHSH and CDR2 as LQKENI. V dropped 3 bases and J dropped 5 bases, with 6 bases sitting between them. CDR3 bases: TGTGCCAGCTCACCCGCCGGAGATACGCAGTATTTT. Translating gives CASSPAGDTQYF.

This clonotype was recorded a few times. V and J are TRBV27 and TRBJ1-1; D uncertain. From germline, CDR1 is MNHEY and CDR2 SMNVEV (reference sequence). The ends were cut back, 6 bases at V and 3 bases at J, with 8 bases in the middle. The length of the CDR3 is 12 residues. CDR3 sequence reads: CASRLTDTEAFF. CDR3 DNA sequence: TGTGCCAGCAGACTAACGGACACTGAAGCTTTCTTT.

The rearrangement joins TRBV7-9 to TRBJ2-7; possible D gene TRBD1, 5 bases. Looked up from germline, CDR1 is SEHNR and CDR2 is FQNEAQ (reference sequence). V was pared by 0 bases and J by 0 bases, with 18 bases between. The CDR3 runs to 18 residues. CDR3 sequence (DNA): TGTGCCAGCAGCTTAGCGCACAGTACAACAGGCCTCTCCTACGAGCAGTACTTC. Translating it yields CASSLAHSTTGLSYEQYF.

This rearrangement joins TRBV30 to TRBJ1-2; D is unclear. V was pared by 3 bases and J by 2 bases, with 13 bases between. CDR3 length: 14 residues. Germline CDR1 GTSNPN, CDR2 SVGIG (reference sequence). In nucleotides, the CDR3 is TGTGCCTGGAGGGCCCGGCGTCCGAACTATGGCTACACCTTC. This gives the protein CAWRARRPNYGYTF.

V and J are TRBV7-6 and TRBJ2-3; a weak D match, TRBD2 (6 bases). The germline gives CDR1 SGHVS, CDR2 FNYEAQ. V lost 2 bases to trimming and J lost 2 bases, with 17 bases between them. The CDR3 is made up of 17 amino acids. CDR3: CASSLFMPGDDTDTQYF. The CDR3, as DNA: TGTGCCAGCAGCTTATTTATGCCGGGGGACGACACAGATACGCAGTATTTT. The entire variable domain, with the rest obtained from reference TRBV7-6 and TRBJ2-3, is as follows: GAGVSQSPRYKVTKRGQDVALRCDPISGHVSLYWYRQALGQGPEFLTYFNYEAQQDKSGLPNDRFSAERPEGSISTLTIQRTEQRDSAMYRCASSLFMPGDDTDTQYFGPGTRLTVL.

This clonotype was detected a few times. This chain joins TRBV12-3 or TRBV12-4 and TRBJ2-5; D gene unclear. Trimming pared 5 bases from V and 5 bases from J, leaving 9 bases between. The CDR3 extends over 12 amino acids. The CDR3, as DNA: TGTGCCAGCAGTATCCCTAGGGAGACCCAGTACTTC. Residues: CASSIPRETQYF.

The rearrangement uses TRBV19 and TRBJ2-5, with a possible D match to TRBD1 (6 bases). With 6 bases removed from V and 2 bases from J, the gap between germline ends came to 10 bases. Germline V gene lookup returns CDR1 LNHDA and CDR2 SQIVND (reference sequence). The CDR3 extends over 13 amino acids. CDR3 amino acids: CASRGQSQETQYF. DNA for the CDR3: TGTGCCAGTAGGGGACAATCACAAGAGACCCAGTACTTC.

The genes are TRBV5-6 and TRBJ1-2; TRBD1 aligns across 8 bases. Germline V gives CDR1 SGHDT, CDR2 YYEEEE. V dropped 4 bases and J dropped 1; count of bases not matched to a gene: 12. There are 17 residues in the CDR3. The CDR3 DNA follows: TGTGCCAGCAGCCGTTGGACAGGGCGCGACGGTAACTATGGCTACACCTTC. Protein sequence: CASSRWTGRDGNYGYTF.

CDR3 amino acids: CASTLAGGQSEQFF. The CDR3 bases are TGTGCCAGCACACTAGCGGGAGGGCAGAGTGAGCAGTTCTTC. The chain couples TRBV14 to TRBJ2-1; 13 bases map to TRBD2. V shed 7 bases, J shed 9 bases, and the junction held 6 bases outside the gene matches. The germline gives CDR1 SGHDN, CDR2 FVKESK. The CDR3 totals 14 residues.

In this sample, this clonotype turned up a few times. The rearrangement links TRBV27 to TRBJ1-2, with D maybe TRBD1 (6 bases). This CDR3 spans 17 amino acids. Trimming pared 5 bases from V and 3 bases from J, leaving 22 bases between. Germline lookup yields CDR1 MNHEY and CDR2 SMNVEV (reference sequence). In DNA form, the CDR3 reads TGTGCCAGCAGTCTCCGAGGGTCGGACAGAAGCTACTATGGCTACACCTTC. Its protein product is CASSLRGSDRSYYGYTF.

This clonotype has a handful of counts. The rearrangement uses TRBV5-6 and TRBJ2-1; 7 bases fit TRBD2. The CDR3 spans 15 residues. With V trimmed by 3 bases and J by 3 bases, 6 bases remained unmatched. CDR1 and CDR2 from the germline V gene are SGHDT and YYEEEE. The CDR3 here is CASSSVLADYNEQFF. CDR3 nucleotides: TGTGCCAGCAGCTCTGTCCTAGCGGACTACAATGAGCAGTTCTTC.